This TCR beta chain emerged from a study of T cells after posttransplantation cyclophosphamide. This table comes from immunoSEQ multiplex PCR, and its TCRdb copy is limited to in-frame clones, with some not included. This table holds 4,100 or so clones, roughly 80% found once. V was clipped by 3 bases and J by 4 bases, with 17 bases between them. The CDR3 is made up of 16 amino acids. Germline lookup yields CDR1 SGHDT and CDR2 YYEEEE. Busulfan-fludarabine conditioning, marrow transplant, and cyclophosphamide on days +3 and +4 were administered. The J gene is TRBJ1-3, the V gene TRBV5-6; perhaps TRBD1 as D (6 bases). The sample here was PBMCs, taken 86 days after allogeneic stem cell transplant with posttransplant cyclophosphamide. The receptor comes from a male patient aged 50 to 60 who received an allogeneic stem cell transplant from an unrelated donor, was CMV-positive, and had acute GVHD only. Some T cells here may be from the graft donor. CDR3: CASSWGYRARGNTIYF. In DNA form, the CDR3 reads TGTGCCAGCAGCTGGGGATACAGGGCGCGAGGAAACACCATATATTTT.